The rows below give T cell receptor beta chains drawn from one sample of a study of cytomegalovirus exposure and HLA in healthy donors. Clones were sequenced by immunoSEQ multiplex PCR, and TCRdb holds only the in-frame ones, with some missing. Of roughly 330,000 clones listed, roughly nine tenths were seen once; the top ten hold roughly 1.2%. Input material: PBMCs. Every receptor here comes from a woman aged 25 to 39 in good health and CMV-seropositive. CDR3s include the opening cysteine and the closing phenylalanine or tryptophan. Fields, in order: V gene, D gene, J gene, clone size, CDR3 DNA, CDR3 protein. A D gene is named only where the DNA matches it firmly. Clone size is shown for a subset of rows, as once, few, many or a class of expanded clone.

TRBV7-2	TRBD1	TRBJ1-1	-	TGTGCCAGCAGCTTAGCTGAGGGGGCTATCACTGAAGCTTTCTTT	CASSLAEGAITEAFF
TRBV4-3	TRBD1	TRBJ1-3	few	TGCGCCAGCAGTCAGACAGGGGCTGGAAACACCATATATTTT	CASSQTGAGNTIYF
TRBV6-1	-	TRBJ2-1	-	TGTGCCAGCAGCATGGACTACCACAATGAGCAGTTCTTC	CASSMDYHNEQFF
TRBV9	TRBD1	TRBJ1-2	-	TGTGCCAGCAGCTCGCCTCAGGGGGCGTTGGATGGCTACACCTTC	CASSSPQGALDGYTF
TRBV28	TRBD2	TRBJ2-5	-	TGTGCCAGCAGTTTTTTGACTAGCGGGAGGGAGACCCAGTACTTC	CASSFLTSGRETQYF
TRBV7-9	-	TRBJ1-3	-	TGTGCCAGCAGCTTAGCCGTTTCTGGAAACACCATATATTTT	CASSLAVSGNTIYF
TRBV30	-	TRBJ2-1	-	TGTGCCTGGAGTGTCGCAGCTTCCTCCTACAATGAGCAGTTCTTC	CAWSVAASSYNEQFF
TRBV6-5	-	TRBJ2-3	-	TGTGCCAGCAGTTACTCGACGGGAAGCACAGATACGCAGTATTTT	CASSYSTGSTDTQYF
TRBV18	TRBD1	TRBJ1-6	-	TGTGCCAGCTCACCCGGACAGGGGAATTCACCCCTCCACTTT	CASSPGQGNSPLHF
TRBV30	-	TRBJ1-2	-	TGTGCCACTTCGAATCTACTCAACTATGGCTACACCTTC	CATSNLLNYGYTF
TRBV9	TRBD2	TRBJ2-3	-	TGTGCCAGCAGCCCAGGGGGGACTAGCGGCCCCACAGATACGCAGTATTTT	CASSPGGTSGPTDTQYF
TRBV2	TRBD1	TRBJ1-2	-	TGTGCCAGCAGTGAACAGGGGGGGAACTATGGCTACACCTTC	CASSEQGGNYGYTF
TRBV5-1	-	TRBJ2-7	-	TGCGCCAGCTCGGACTACCCCTCCTACGAGCAGTACTTC	CASSDYPSYEQYF
TRBV19	TRBD1	TRBJ1-1	once	TGTGCCAGTAGTATAGAAACAATGGGACAGGCGAACACTGAAGCTTTCTTT	CASSIETMGQANTEAFF
TRBV18	-	TRBJ1-3	-	TGTGCCAGCTCACCAGCATCAGGGAAACTAAGAGGAAACACCATATATTTT	CASSPASGKLRGNTIYF
TRBV5-6	-	TRBJ2-1	-	TGTGCCAGCAGCTTGGGGGGCGGGGAGCAGTTCTTC	CASSLGGGEQFF
TRBV7-8	TRBD2	TRBJ2-7	-	TGTGCCAGCAGCTTAGTCGGGGGGATCTCCTACGAGCAGTACTTC	CASSLVGGISYEQYF
TRBV2	-	TRBJ1-2	-	TGTGCCAGCAGTGAAAACAGGGTCGATGGCTACACCTTC	CASSENRVDGYTF
TRBV5-6	-	TRBJ2-5	-	TGTGCCAGCAGAATGGGGGTTGGGGGATACCAAGAGACCCAGTACTTC	CASRMGVGGYQETQYF
TRBV19	-	TRBJ2-7	-	TGTGCCAGTAGTAGCGGAGGGTCCTCCTACGAGCAGTACTTC	CASSSGGSSYEQYF
TRBV6-1	-	TRBJ2-7	-	TGTGCCAGCAGTGAACCCCCCCGAGACGAGCAGTACTTC	CASSEPPRDEQYF
TRBV29-1	-	TRBJ1-4	once	TGCAGCGTTGTTTCGCCGGACCATAATGAAAAACTGTTTTTT	CSVVSPDHNEKLFF
TRBV11-3	-	TRBJ2-1	-	TGTGCCAGCAGCTTAGACCCGCCAGGCGGAGGGTACAATGAGCAGTTCTTC	CASSLDPPGGGYNEQFF
TRBV7-2	TRBD1	TRBJ1-2	few	TGTGCCAGCAGCCGACAGGGTCCGTATGGCTACACCTTC	CASSRQGPYGYTF
TRBV13	-	TRBJ1-3	-	TGTGCCAGCAGCTTCGGCAGGGAAATAGGGAACACCATATATTTT	CASSFGREIGNTIYF
TRBV5-1	TRBD1	TRBJ2-7	-	TGCGCCAGCAGCTTAGGGACAGGCTACGAGCAGTACTTC	CASSLGTGYEQYF
TRBV5-1	TRBD1	TRBJ2-7	-	TGCGCCAGCAGCTCCGGCCCGGGACAGGGCAACGAGCAGTACTTC	CASSSGPGQGNEQYF
TRBV7-2	-	TRBJ2-2	-	TGTGCCAGCAGCCGAACCGTGGCAGGGTGGGACACCGGGGAGCTGTTTTTT	CASSRTVAGWDTGELFF
TRBV2	TRBD1	TRBJ1-1	-	TGTGCCAGCCTTTCGGGACAGTTGAACACTGAAGCTTTCTTT	CASLSGQLNTEAFF